This entry features one T cell receptor (beta chain) sequence. TCRdb's copy holds only in-frame clones and misses some; the assay was immunoSEQ multiplex PCR. Of under 600,000 clones in the sample, 95% to 98% were seen once. As defined, naive CD8 cells were CD45RO-negative and positively selected for CCR7, with terminally differentiated effector memory CD45RA+ cells excluded. Those who donated, Caucasian adults without exception, all lived in Nashville, Tennessee. The V end lost 6 bases, the J end lost 2 bases, and 10 bases lay between the germline ends. The CDR3 has 13 amino acids. From germline, CDR1 is MNHEY and CDR2 SVGAGI. The data were taken from a study of shared clonotypes between healthy human individuals. Study summary: Per-donor plates numbered three CD4 naive, three CD4 memory, two CD8 naive and one CD8 memory.

This chain links TRBV6-5 with TRBJ1-1; D might be TRBD1 (6 bases). The sequencing sample was made of naive CD8+ T cells sorted from blood. The TCR was taken from a man between 25 and 39 years old in good health. For the CDR3, the DNA is TGTGCCAGCAGAACAGGGCAAAACACTGAAGCTTTCTTT. Amino acids: CASRTGQNTEAFF.